Listed below are T cell receptor beta chains from one sample, sequenced in a study of cytomegalovirus exposure and HLA in healthy donors. Clones were sequenced by immunoSEQ multiplex PCR, and TCRdb holds only the in-frame ones, with some missing. The profile shows 170,000 or so clones, roughly 80% of them singletons. Sequencing input: PBMCs. These receptors were taken from a woman in her 50s in good health and CMV-seropositive. Both conserved end residues are part of each CDR3. The D gene is left open where the match is weak. A clone size is listed for some rows: how often the clone was seen (once, few, many), or a class if it is expanded.

>few|TRBV6-6|TRBJ2-3|NA
TGTGCCAGCAGAGGGGCATTATATAGCACAGATACGCAGTATTTT
CASRGALYSTDTQYF
>NA|TRBV27|TRBJ1-1|TRBD1
TGTGCCAGCGGGGGACAGGGGAACACTGAAGCTTTCTTT
CASGGQGNTEAFF
>NA|TRBV6-5|TRBJ1-5|TRBD1
TGTGCCAGCAGCCTGGACAGGGGGAATCAGCCCCAGCATTTT
CASSLDRGNQPQHF
>NA|TRBV20-1|TRBJ2-7|TRBD1
TGCAGTGCTACGGACAGGGTCGAGCAGTACTTC
CSATDRVEQYF
>NA|TRBV6-1|TRBJ2-7|TRBD1
TGTGCCAGCAGACCCGGACAGGCAGCCTACGAGCAGTACTTC
CASRPGQAAYEQYF
>NA|TRBV18|TRBJ1-2|TRBD1
TGTGCCAGCTGGATGGGACAGGGGGACGGCTACACCTTC
CASWMGQGDGYTF
>NA|TRBV11-2|TRBJ1-1|TRBD1
TGTGCCAGCAGCAGGGGGACAGGGCGGATTAACACTGAAGCTTTCTTT
CASSRGTGRINTEAFF
>NA|TRBV5-4|TRBJ2-2|TRBD2
TGTGCCAGCAGTCCGACTAGCGGGTACACCGGGGAGCTGTTTTTT
CASSPTSGYTGELFF
>NA|TRBV4-1|TRBJ2-1|TRBD2
TGCGCCAGCAGCCAAGAAAGTTCTGGACTAGCGGGGGCCAATGAGCAGTTCTTC
CASSQESSGLAGANEQFF
>NA|TRBV15|TRBJ2-2|NA
TGTGCCACCAGCAGAGTAGACAGCTGGGGCACCGGGGAGCTGTTTTTT
CATSRVDSWGTGELFF
>NA|TRBV9|TRBJ1-2|TRBD1
TGTGCCAGCAGCCCAAAGGGACAGAACTATGGCTACACCTTC
CASSPKGQNYGYTF
>NA|TRBV6-1|TRBJ1-4|NA
TGTGCCAGCAGTGAAGCGAGACTTGGTGAAAAACTGTTTTTT
CASSEARLGEKLFF
>NA|TRBV11-2|TRBJ1-3|NA
TGTGCCAGCAGCCGACGGGGGGTCTCTGGAAACACCATATATTTT
CASSRRGVSGNTIYF
>NA|TRBV19|TRBJ2-1|TRBD1
TGTGCCACTCACACAGGGACAGGGGTTTCCAATGAGCAGTTCTTC
CATHTGTGVSNEQFF
>NA|TRBV4-1|TRBJ2-7|NA
TGCGCCAGCAGCCAAGGCCGGGGTAGAGAAGTAGACGAGCAGTACTTC
CASSQGRGREVDEQYF
>few|TRBV6-1|TRBJ1-1|NA
TGTGCCAGCAGTGGACCGGCAGGGTGGACTTTCTTT
CASSGPAGWTFF
>NA|TRBV4-1|TRBJ2-3|TRBD2
TGCGCCAGCAGCCAAGATAGGGTAGCGGGGGGCCCCACAGATACGCAGTATTTT
CASSQDRVAGGPTDTQYF
>once|TRBV19|TRBJ1-1|NA
TGTGCCAGTGCGTGGAGACAGGACACTGAAGCTTTCTTT
CASAWRQDTEAFF
>few|TRBV14|TRBJ2-3|NA
TGTGCCAGCAGCCAAGGGACTCCTAGCACAGATACGCAGTATTTT
CASSQGTPSTDTQYF
>NA|TRBV2|TRBJ1-5|NA
TGTGCCAGCAGTTGGGGTCCCCAAGGAGGAAATCAGCCCCAGCATTTT
CASSWGPQGGNQPQHF
>NA|TRBV27|TRBJ1-2|TRBD1
TGTGCCAGCTGTCCCGGGACAGGTTACGGCTACACCTTC
CASCPGTGYGYTF
>NA|TRBV15|TRBJ2-1|NA
TGTGCCACCAGCATCCGACTAGGGTATAACAATGAGCAGTTCTTC
CATSIRLGYNNEQFF
>NA|TRBV5-4|TRBJ2-7|NA
TGTGCCAGCAGCTTGGATGGCAGGCGGGCCTACGAGCAGTACTTC
CASSLDGRRAYEQYF
>NA|TRBV30|TRBJ1-1|NA
TGTGCCTGGATCCGGGTCCCAGAAACCCAAGCTTTCTTT
CAWIRVPETQAFF
>NA|TRBV7-8|TRBJ2-3|TRBD2
TGTGCCGGCACCAAGGGGCGGGGGGATCGGACAGATACGCAGTATTTT
CAGTKGRGDRTDTQYF
>NA|TRBV7-9|TRBJ1-2|NA
TGTGCCAGCAGCTTAGCCGGCGTCCAAGGGGGAGTAGGCTACACCTTC
CASSLAGVQGGVGYTF
>NA|TRBV7-3|TRBJ2-5|NA
TGTGCCAGCAGCTTAGGTTCAGGACAGGAGACCCAGTACTTC
CASSLGSGQETQYF
>NA|TRBV11-2|TRBJ2-1|TRBD1
TGTGCCAGCAGCTCTGGACAGGGAGCCTACAATGAGCAGTTCTTC
CASSSGQGAYNEQFF
>NA|TRBV23-1|TRBJ1-1|TRBD1
TGCGCCAGCAGTCAAGGGACAGCTGAAGCTTTCTTT
CASSQGTAEAFF
>NA|TRBV13|TRBJ2-2|NA
TGTGCCAGCAGTGCTCGAGGCCCCGGGGAGCTGTTTTTT
CASSARGPGELFF
>NA|TRBV6-1|TRBJ1-2|NA
TGTGCCCTCCAACCGACAGGCTATGGCTACACCTTC
CALQPTGYGYTF
>NA|TRBV6-1|TRBJ2-2|TRBD2
TGTGCCAGCAGGACTAGCGGGGGGGCCACCGGGGAGCTGTTTTTT
CASRTSGGATGELFF
>NA|TRBV19|TRBJ2-1|TRBD2
TGTGCCAGTAGTATAATAGCGGGGGGTGACAATGAGCAGTTCTTC
CASSIIAGGDNEQFF
>NA|TRBV18|TRBJ1-6|TRBD1
TGTGCCAGCTCACCACAGACAGGGAATTCACCCCTCCACTTT
CASSPQTGNSPLHF
>NA|TRBV12-5|TRBJ2-1|TRBD1
TGTGCTAGTGGTCTGGACAGGGGGCGCGCAGGGCAGTTCTTC
CASGLDRGRAGQFF
>once|TRBV6-1|TRBJ2-2|NA
TGTGCCAGCAGTGAAGTGGCGGCAGGGAGGTCCGGGGAGCTGTTTTTT
CASSEVAAGRSGELFF
>NA|TRBV7-3|TRBJ2-3|TRBD2
TGTGCCAGCAGCTTAAAACTAGCGGCTGGCACAGATACGCAGTATTTT
CASSLKLAAGTDTQYF
>NA|TRBV11-2|TRBJ1-1|NA
TGTGCCAGCAGCTTAAGGACGGGAAGAAACACTGAAGCTTTCTTT
CASSLRTGRNTEAFF
>NA|TRBV5-1|TRBJ1-5|TRBD1
TGCGCCAGCAGCTTGTCAGGGGGTGGGAATCAGCCCCAGCATTTT
CASSLSGGGNQPQHF
>NA|TRBV4-1|TRBJ2-7|TRBD2
TGCGCCAGCAGCCAAGGACTAGCGGGGGGTTACGAGCAGTACTTC
CASSQGLAGGYEQYF
>NA|TRBV9|TRBJ2-3|NA
TGTGCCAGCAGCGTAGCACCCATCGAGGGCACAGATACGCAGTATTTT
CASSVAPIEGTDTQYF
>NA|TRBV2|TRBJ2-2|NA
TGTGCCAGCAGTGTTGGCGGGACAGCTCACACCGGGGAGCTGTTTTTT
CASSVGGTAHTGELFF
>NA|TRBV30|TRBJ1-6|NA
TGTGCCTGGAGTGTACACATAACCAATTCACCCCTCCACTTT
CAWSVHITNSPLHF
>NA|TRBV7-8|TRBJ2-2|TRBD2
TGTGCCAGCAGCTTAGATGGGGGGGTCACCGGGGAGCTGTTTTTT
CASSLDGGVTGELFF
>NA|TRBV7-8|TRBJ2-6|NA
TGTGCCAGCAGCTCCCCGATCTCGGGGGAGCGGGCCAACGTCCTGACTTTC
CASSSPISGERANVLTF
>few|TRBV6-1|TRBJ2-2|TRBD2
TGTGCCAGCAGTGCCGGACTAGCAAGGGGCGGGGAGCTGTTTTTT
CASSAGLARGGELFF
>many|TRBV5-6|TRBJ2-7|TRBD2
TGTGCCAGCACCCGTGGAGCGGGGGTCTCCTACGAGCAGTACTTC
CASTRGAGVSYEQYF
>NA|TRBV19|TRBJ2-7|TRBD1
TGTGCCAGTAGTATAGGTGGGGACAGGGGAATCTACGAGCAGTACTTC
CASSIGGDRGIYEQYF
>NA|TRBV5-1|TRBJ1-2|NA
TGCGCCAGCAGCCAACCGGGGAACTATGGCTACACCTTC
CASSQPGNYGYTF
>NA|TRBV19|TRBJ2-7|NA
TGTGCCAGTAGTATACGCCTTGCGGTTGACGCGTATTACGAGCAGTACTTC
CASSIRLAVDAYYEQYF
>NA|TRBV9|TRBJ1-5|NA
TGTGCCAGCAGCGTAGACGGAGCTAATCAGCCCCAGCATTTT
CASSVDGANQPQHF
>NA|TRBV5-1|TRBJ2-1|TRBD1
TGCGCCAGCAGCTTGGGAGGGACAGGCAATGAGCAGTTCTTC
CASSLGGTGNEQFF
>few|TRBV2|TRBJ2-2|TRBD2
TGTGCCAGCAGTGAAGGTGGGACTACCCACACCGGGGAGCTGTTTTTT
CASSEGGTTHTGELFF